This TCR beta chain was found in a study of post-analysis software for immune sequencing data. Across the study: Some patients lacked subtype; others had relapsing-remitting, secondary progressive or progressive-relapsing disease.

Built from TCR beta cDNA, the libraries had unique molecular identifiers in them. TCRdb independently ran MiXCR on the PCR reads; one entry per CDR3 protein. This table holds roughly 800,000 distinct CDR3 sequences, 25% to 30% found once. Overall study results and limits: Higher frequency in patients than in controls was seen for roughly five TRBV segments, with TRBV5-6, TRBV5-1 and TRBV20-1 among them.

This clonotype was seen a handful of times. The antigen remains unidentified. V was cut by 5 bases and J by 0 bases, with 11 bases left in between. Germline V gene lookup returns CDR1 SGHTA and CDR2 FQGNSA. The CDR3 runs to 15 residues. The sequence derives from a girl aged 5 to 17 with multiple sclerosis. The sequenced sample consisted of blood. The chain links TRBV7-2 to TRBJ2-1; a weak D match, TRBD2 (5 bases). The CDR3 loop reads CASSIIANSYNEQFF. In DNA, the CDR3 is TGTGCCAGCAGCATAATAGCGAACTCCTACAATGAGCAGTTCTTC.